This T cell receptor beta chain stems from a study of B cell selection in AIRE deficiency. Study-wide results and caveats: Shared Treg sequences were biased toward short CDR3s with few non-templated nucleotide insertions. Patient Tconv cells held about 31% of Treg sequences shared by healthy donors. In TCRBV usage, CDR3 length and diversity, patient Tconv and Treg cells matched healthy donors.

Using immunoSEQ multiplex PCR, the repertoire was profiled, and TCRdb retains in-frame clones only, with some absent. The data hold about 25,000 clones, with approximately 97% observed a single time. Sorting defined conventional CD4 T cells as CD4+CD127+. CDR1 is SGHRS and CDR2 is YFSETQ in the germline V gene. Trimming took 0 bases from V and 9 from J, leaving 13 bases between them. The CDR3 length is 14 residues. As concerns this clone: The antigen is not known.

This TCR derives from a human donor with AIRE deficiency. The source material was conventional CD4+ T cells sorted from PBMCs. The chain links TRBV5-1 to TRBJ2-1; D is possibly TRBD2 (6 bases). Here the CDR3 DNA reads TGCGCCAGCAGCTTGGGGGACTCTAGGGGTGAGCAGTTCTTC. This encodes CASSLGDSRGEQFF.